These 26 T cell receptor beta chains originate from one sample sequenced in a study of PD-1 blockade in classical Hodgkin lymphoma. The table came from immunoSEQ multiplex PCR; TCRdb's copy has only in-frame clones and leaves some out. This table has 45,000 to 50,000 clones, around 80% appearing once. Patients all relapsed after autologous stem cell transplantation, and there was variation in brentuximab vedotin exposure. The source material was peripheral blood mononuclear cells (PBMCs), sampled before the second cycle of nivolumab. These TCRs come from a human donor with classical Hodgkin lymphoma.

The V and J genes are TRBV5-1 and TRBJ2-3; no clear D. This CDR3 region has 11 residues. The V and J ends lost 4 bases and 2 bases respectively, with 2 bases between them. Germline loops: CDR1 SGHRS, CDR2 YFSETQ. The CDR3 DNA follows: TGCGCCAGCAGCAACACAGATACGCAGTATTTT. Translated: CASSNTDTQYF.

The chain links TRBV7-9 to TRBJ1-1; D perhaps matches TRBD1 (6 bases). Germline V gene lookup returns CDR1 SEHNR and CDR2 FQNEAQ (reference sequence). V shed 7 bases and J shed 10 bases, with 22 bases lying between them. The CDR3 consists of 14 residues. CDR3 bases: TGTGCCAGCACAGACAGGACGCGAAATGGCGGAGCTTTCTTT. Amino acid sequence: CASTDRTRNGGAFF.

The rearrangement joins TRBV4-2 to TRBJ2-4; a weak D match, TRBD1 (5 bases). With 1 base removed from V and 9 bases from J, the gap between germline ends came to 10 bases. This CDR3 comprises 13 residues. Germline CDR1 is LGHNA and CDR2 is YNFKEQ. The CDR3 nucleotides read TGTGCCAGCAGCCAAGCCACAGGCGGCATTCAGTACTTC. It specifies CASSQATGGIQYF.

The V and J genes are TRBV6-5 and TRBJ1-5, with 7 bases identical to TRBD1. The germline gives CDR1 MNHEY, CDR2 SVGAGI. The ends lost 3 bases at V and 6 bases at J; junction bases unmatched: 5. The CDR3 totals 14 residues. CDR3 region: CASSYGQDRQPQHF. In DNA, the CDR3 is TGTGCCAGCAGTTATGGACAGGACCGTCAGCCCCAGCATTTT.

In this sample, this clone turned up a few times. The chain combines TRBV14 with TRBJ2-1; tentative D call: TRBD2 (6 bases). Germline CDR1 is SGHDN and CDR2 is FVKESK. V was cut by 3 bases and J by 14 bases, with 14 bases left in between. The CDR3 contains 12 residues. DNA for the CDR3: TGTGCCAGCAGCCAGGGCGGGGCTTCGAAGTTCTTC. Protein sequence: CASSQGGASKFF.

The chain joins TRBV7-3 to TRBJ2-2, with TRBD2 matching 8 bases. The J segment lost 5 bases and the V segment lost 1 base, leaving 9 bases of the junction unmatched. From germline, CDR1 is SGHTA and CDR2 FQGTGA. The CDR3 totals 17 residues. CDR3 nucleotide sequence: TGTGCCAGCAGCTTAAGCTCCAGCGGGAGTGGGACCGGGGAGCTGTTTTTT. Amino acids: CASSLSSSGSGTGELFF.

This clone was seen once. V gene TRBV6-6 combines with J gene TRBJ2-5; 7 bases are a match to TRBD2. Trimming removed 7 bases from V and 5 bases from J; junction bases left unmatched: 7. The CDR3 totals 13 residues. Germline loops: CDR1 MNHNY, CDR2 SVGAGI (reference sequence). In nucleotides, the CDR3 is TGTGCCAGCACACGGGGAGGGGACGAGACCCAGTACTTC. Translation gives CASTRGGDETQYF.

This chain joins TRBV4-2 and TRBJ2-3; 14 nucleotides align to TRBD2. Trimming cost V 1 base and J 4 bases; bases outside gene matches: 13. The CDR3 has 20 amino acids. Germline V lookup: CDR1 LGHNA, CDR2 YNFKEQ. The CDR3 sequence is CASSQAPTSGRASISDTQYF. CDR3 coding DNA: TGTGCCAGCAGCCAAGCCCCGACTAGCGGGAGGGCCTCCATATCAGATACGCAGTATTTT.

This clone came up a few times. Written as DNA, the CDR3 is TGTGCCAGCAGCTCTGCGCCGGCGGGAAACACCATATATTTT. Translated: CASSSAPAGNTIYF. The chain employs TRBV5-6 and TRBJ1-3; D is unresolved. Germline CDR1 reads SGHDT; CDR2 reads YYEEEE. The ends were cut back, 3 bases at V and 4 bases at J, with 11 bases in the middle. This CDR3 region has 14 residues.

J is TRBJ2-5 and V is TRBV7-2; 13 bases agree with TRBD2. The CDR3 spans 18 residues. Germline V gene lookup returns CDR1 SGHTA and CDR2 FQGNSA. Trimming cost V 5 bases and J 5 bases; bases outside gene matches: 14. The CDR3 DNA is TGTGCCAGCAGCCCTCGGACTAGCGGGGGCCCTAAGGACGAGACCCAGTACTTC. Its protein product is CASSPRTSGGPKDETQYF.

V is TRBV5-6 and J is TRBJ1-4, with D unclear. The CDR3 contains 14 residues. Germline CDR1 SGHDT, CDR2 YYEEEE. V lost 0 bases, J lost 6 bases, and 9 bases lay in between. The CDR3, as DNA: TGTGCCAGCAGCTTGGCAGGAGTTTATGAAAAACTGTTTTTT. Translated: CASSLAGVYEKLFF.

The rearrangement links TRBV2 to TRBJ2-5, with TRBD2 matching over 15 bases. Germline V lookup: CDR1 SNHLY, CDR2 FYNNEI. This CDR3 has 16 residues. V shed 4 bases, J shed 5 bases, and the junction held 5 bases outside the gene matches. The DNA for the CDR3 is TGTGCCAGCAGTGGTGGACTAGCGGGGGGGCAGGAGACCCAGTACTTC. This sequence encodes CASSGGLAGGQETQYF.

The sample holds a few counts of this clone. The V call is TRBV28, the J call TRBJ2-7, with 8 positions matching TRBD1. The CDR3 runs 15 residues. V gave up 3 bases and J gave up 6 bases; unmatched junction bases: 10. The germline gives CDR1 MDHEN, CDR2 SYDVKM. The CDR3 nucleotides read TGTGCCAGCAGTTTTGGGGCAGGGGGCACGGGCGAGCAGTACTTC. Translating gives CASSFGAGGTGEQYF.

The J gene is TRBJ2-1, the V gene TRBV7-8; TRBD2 might be the D (6 bases). In germline, CDR1 is SGHVS, CDR2 FQNEAQ. V was cut by 3 bases and J by 0 bases, with 9 bases left in between. The CDR3 totals 15 residues. The CDR3 nucleotides read TGTGCCAGCAGCTTTAGCGGTAGCTCCTACAATGAGCAGTTCTTC. This encodes CASSFSGSSYNEQFF.

The chain is built from TRBV7-6 and TRBJ2-7; D not resolved. Germline CDR1 is SGHVS and CDR2 is FNYEAQ. This CDR3 contains 13 residues. Trimming removed 5 bases from V and 5 bases from J, with 13 bases in between. CDR3 residues: CASSPGPRDEQYF. In DNA, the CDR3 is TGTGCCAGCAGCCCAGGCCCTAGGGACGAGCAGTACTTC.

V usage is TRBV7-9 and J usage is TRBJ1-1; TRBD1 might be the D (6 bases). The germline V gene encodes CDR1 SEHNR and CDR2 FQNEAQ (reference sequence). The CDR3 runs 15 residues. Between the trimmed V and J ends, which lost 5 bases and 3 bases, there was a span of 16 bases. CDR3 DNA: TGTGCCAGCAGCCTAACAGGCAGGGGTGACACTGAAGCTTTCTTT. Its protein product is CASSLTGRGDTEAFF. The whole variable domain, filled in from reference TRBV7-9 and TRBJ1-1, reads DTGVSQNPRHKITKRGQNVTFRCDPISEHNRLYWYRQTLGQGPEFLTYFQNEAQLEKSRLLSDRFSAERPKGSFSTLEIQRTEQGDSAMYLCASSLTGRGDTEAFFGQGTRLTVV.

This sequence joins TRBV27 and TRBJ2-7; TRBD2 aligns across 10 bases. Losses at the gene ends were 0 bases for V and 4 bases for J; bases not matched to a gene: 0. The CDR3 sequence is 14 residues long. CDR1 is MNHEY, CDR2 SMNVEV, per germline (reference sequence). CDR3 bases: TGTGCCAGCAGTTTATCGACTAGCGGGTACGAGCAGTACTTC. Translation: CASSLSTSGYEQYF.

The chain couples TRBV6-5 to TRBJ1-2; D unclear. Germline CDR1 and CDR2: MNHEY and SVGAGI. The V gene lost 2 bases and the J gene lost 7 bases, with 8 bases spanning the gap. This CDR3 region has 12 residues. The CDR3 here is CASSYAGSGYTF. As DNA, the CDR3 is TGTGCCAGCAGTTACGCCGGAAGTGGCTACACCTTC.

This clone appeared once. The V gene is TRBV9, the J gene TRBJ2-7; 8 nucleotides match TRBD2. Germline V gene data show CDR1 as SGDLS and CDR2 as YYNGEE. The CDR3 spans 15 residues. After removal of 0 bases from V and 2 bases from J, the junction contained 4 bases not matched to a gene. CDR3 loop: CASSVGLAGPYEQYF. CDR3 nucleotides: TGTGCCAGCAGCGTAGGGCTAGCGGGCCCCTACGAGCAGTACTTC.

The chain joins TRBV5-1 to TRBJ2-5; 11 bases agree with TRBD1. Germline lookup yields CDR1 SGHRS and CDR2 YFSETQ. V lost 4 bases and J lost 5; bases outside the gene matches: 7. CDR3 length equals 15 residues. The CDR3: CASSMGDRGTETQYF. CDR3 DNA sequence: TGCGCCAGCAGCATGGGGGACAGGGGGACGGAGACCCAGTACTTC.

The chain recombines TRBV7-3 with TRBJ2-5; 7 bases line up with TRBD1. Germline V gene lookup returns CDR1 SGHTA and CDR2 FQGTGA. CDR3 length: 14 amino acids. With 0 bases clipped from V and 3 bases from J, the junction kept 1 base outside the gene matches. This chain's CDR3 is CASSLTGGEETQYF. The CDR3 region has the DNA TGTGCCAGCAGCTTAACAGGGGGCGAAGAGACCCAGTACTTC.

The V gene is TRBV5-8, the J gene TRBJ2-2, with D uncertain. The CDR3 loop spans 16 amino acids. Per germline, CDR1 SGHTS and CDR2 YDEGEE. Trimming cost V 3 bases and J 3 bases, with 15 bases left between them. The CDR3 nucleotides read TGTGCCAGCAGCTCATTAGTTTTGGCTGACACCGGGGAGCTGTTTTTT. Its protein is CASSSLVLADTGELFF.

The chain links TRBV7-9 to TRBJ1-1, with D perhaps matching TRBD1 (5 bases). Trimming pared 5 bases from V and 2 bases from J, leaving 18 bases between. Germline values: CDR1 SEHNR, CDR2 FQNEAQ (reference sequence). CDR3 length: 16 residues. CDR3 region: CASSLRGGRLNTEAFF. The CDR3 region has the DNA TGTGCCAGCAGCCTGAGGGGAGGCAGATTAAACACTGAAGCTTTCTTT.

The V gene is TRBV5-1, the J gene TRBJ2-1; TRBD2 is a possible D gene (6 bases). Deletions cut 0 bases from V and 2 bases from J, with 12 bases between. The V gene's germline CDR1 is SGHRS and CDR2 YFSETQ. The CDR3 consists of 16 residues. CDR3 in amino acids: CASSLAGGVAYNEQFF. The CDR3 nucleotides are TGCGCCAGCAGCTTGGCCGGGGGAGTGGCCTACAATGAGCAGTTCTTC.

This clone was counted only a few times. The sample has other DNA sequences that encode this CDR3 too. The chain carries TRBV19 and TRBJ1-4; unclear D gene. V lost 6 bases, J lost 8 bases, and 16 bases lay in between. Germline V gives CDR1 LNHDA, CDR2 SQIVND (reference sequence). This CDR3 has 14 amino acids. The CDR3 protein is CASRVVIWWEKLFF. CDR3 coding DNA: TGTGCCAGTAGAGTAGTCATATGGTGGGAAAAACTGTTTTTT.

The chain carries TRBV7-2 and TRBJ2-1; 11 positions agree with TRBD2. The CDR3 covers 15 residues. Looked up from germline, CDR1 is SGHTA and CDR2 is FQGNSA. V shed 6 bases, J shed 3 bases, and the junction held 4 bases outside the gene matches. In DNA form, the CDR3 reads TGTGCCAGCAGTACCGGGACTAGCGGCTACAATGAGCAGTTCTTC. Translating it yields CASSTGTSGYNEQFF.